This TCR beta chain stems from a study of blood T cell repertoires in COVID-19. Study-level background: Acute and convalescent COVID-19 specimens originated in the United States, Italy and Spain. Nucleic acid was either cDNA or gDNA, and it came from T cells, B-cell-depleted T cells, or PBMCs.

Patients from Seattle were sampled longitudinally, starting during active infection. Assay: immunoSEQ multiplex PCR; the TCRdb copy retains only in-frame clones and omits some. The sample holds about 150,000 clones; 70% to 90% are singletons and the top ten take roughly 8.8%. This clone was picked up a small number of times. Germline CDR1 reads LGHDT; CDR2 reads YNNKEL (reference sequence). The length of the CDR3 is 14 residues. Losses at the gene ends were 6 bases for V and 8 bases for J; bases not matched to a gene: 7. The clonotype originates from a woman of 80 years or more with COVID-19, enrolled during active disease. The gene calls are TRBV3-1 (or the pseudogene TRBV3-2) and TRBJ2-1, with 10 bases fitting TRBD2. Sequences were obtained from peripheral blood. As DNA, the CDR3 is TGTGCCAGCAGGGTTAGCGGGGGGCGGTATGAGCAGTTCTTC. Translated: CASRVSGGRYEQFF.